This is a list of T cell receptor beta chains from one sample in a study of patients and donors after allogeneic stem cell transplantation. TCRdb reprocessed the RT-PCR reads with MiXCR, giving one entry per CDR3 protein. The sample shows about a million distinct CDR3 sequences, over 15% of them seen only once. Material: blood, either unsorted or a sorted T cell fraction (not recorded which). The receptors were gathered from a human donor who was either an allogeneic HSCT recipient or a stem cell or donor lymphocyte infusion donor (not recorded which). It is not recorded whose cells these are; they may come from a transplant donor. Both conserved end residues are part of each CDR3.

TRBV20-1 CSARKTGVRDQPQHF
TRBV12-3/TRBV12-4 CASTYRTVNSPLHF
TRBV18 CASSPSGPVTGELFF
TRBV25-1 CASSETGTGGISPLHF
TRBV7-2 CASSSLISGDTQYF
TRBV20-1 CSARDLLQGMGGYTF
TRBV12-3/TRBV12-4 CASSAGLPNTEAFF
TRBV6-2/TRBV6-3 CASSVDWSTDTQYF
TRBV7-8 CASSPSVYNEQFF
TRBV2 CASSEVGTDDEQYF
TRBV11-2 CASGGDRGLLLAKNIQYF
TRBV24-1 CATSDFRGPTGELFF
TRBV14 CASSAASRTEAFF
TRBV7-6 CASSSDPGDAYEQYF
TRBV5-1 CASSPASGDTEAFF
TRBV5-6 CASIPGQVNTEAFF
TRBV5-6 CASSLRRRAGGSPLHF
TRBV12-3/TRBV12-4 CASSLAPTEQSF
TRBV11-2 CASSVQPGQGAREQYF
TRBV20-1 CSARDLSLRVPNEKLFF
TRBV4-2 CASSQDLRTGSNEQFF
TRBV4-1 CASSRLNRADEKLFF
TRBV5-1 CASSPRTGGDAEAFF
TRBV6-1 CASSPIGEDGYTF
TRBV7-2 CASSSAGGPLLLQYF
TRBV12-3/TRBV12-4 CASSLIGTGADYEQYF
TRBV7-9 CASSLVEGHTEAFF
TRBV24-1 CATSASYHNQPQHF
TRBV29-1 CSVEGGGTKTLTAFF
TRBV4-1 CASSQGTHRGRKGDEQFF
TRBV24-1 CATSDKGRTATDTQYF
TRBV5-1 CASSLAGGVSYEQYF
TRBV4-3 CASSQEMGGGSQFF
TRBV19 CASSIETSGKPQYF
TRBV20-1 CSALVLATEQFF
TRBV28 CASSFRRTGANVLTF
TRBV2 CASSGGLAGPHEQYF
TRBV10-3 CAISESIAGGPGEQYF
TRBV20-1 CSARPDTNTGELFF
TRBV20-1 CSASRGGSVEKLFF
TRBV20-1 CSASDRRNTGELFF